These 12 T cell receptor beta chains came from one sample sequenced in a study of identical twins. TCRdb itself ran the 5' RACE reads through MiXCR, one entry per CDR3 protein. The sample holds 1.5 million to 2 million distinct CDR3 sequences, less than 40% seen once. Material: cord blood. The receptor set was obtained from a newborn girl in good health.

This clonotype has just a few counts. The gene calls are TRBV13 and TRBJ1-1, with TRBD1 matching 7 bases. Germline V gives CDR1 PRHDT, CDR2 FYEKMQ (reference sequence). This CDR3 is built from 13 residues. Unmatched junction bases numbered 4, after V lost 5 bases and J lost 4 bases. The CDR3 is CASSKQGTTEAFF. The DNA of the CDR3 is TGTGCCAGCAGCAAACAGGGGACCACTGAAGCTTTCTTT.

The chain couples TRBV28 to TRBJ2-5, with D perhaps TRBD2 (5 bases). The CDR3 extends over 13 amino acids. Germline-derived CDR1 and CDR2 are MDHEN and SYDVKM. Trimming took off 11 bases at V and 0 bases at J, with 13 bases between the two ends. The DNA of the CDR3 is TGTGCCCGAAACCTGGACTACCAAGAGACCCAGTACTTC. This translates into CARNLDYQETQYF.

Only a few counts were recorded for this clonotype. This chain uses TRBV20-1 with TRBJ1-2; D gene unclear. Germline loops: CDR1 DFQATT, CDR2 SNEGSKA (reference sequence). The CDR3 has 13 residues. The ends were cut back, 5 bases at V and 0 bases at J, with 10 bases in the middle. CDR3 sequence (DNA): TGCAGTGCTCGTGCGGATCCTAACTATGGCTACACCTTC. Residues: CSARADPNYGYTF.

CDR3 amino acids: CASRTPTGTMNTEAFF. The CDR3 nucleotides are TGTGCCAGCAGAACGCCGACAGGAACCATGAACACTGAAGCTTTCTTT. The J gene is TRBJ1-1, the V gene TRBV2, with a weak D call TRBD1 (6 bases). CDR3 length: 16 residues. Trimming pared 6 bases from V and 0 bases from J, leaving 17 bases between. The germline V gene has CDR1 SNHLY and CDR2 FYNNEI.

A few counts support this clonotype. The genes are TRBV7-2 and TRBJ1-4, with TRBD1 as a possible D gene (6 bases). V was cut by 1 base and J by 3 bases, with 12 bases left in between. Germline-derived CDR1 and CDR2 are SGHTA and FQGNSA. The CDR3 has 16 amino acids. The CDR3 here is CASSLGGGRPNEKLFF. CDR3 nucleotide sequence: TGTGCCAGCAGCTTAGGGGGGGGGCGGCCTAATGAAAAACTGTTTTTT.

This clonotype showed up just once. V and J are TRBV27 and TRBJ2-7; D call uncertain. CDR3 length: 14 amino acids. V shed 5 bases and J shed 4 bases, with 15 bases lying between them. In germline, CDR1 is MNHEY, CDR2 SMNVEV (reference sequence). The CDR3 here is CASSVLGRLYEQYF. The CDR3 bases are TGTGCCAGCAGTGTACTCGGACGGTTATACGAGCAGTACTTC.

The gene calls are TRBV19 and TRBJ1-2, with a weak D call TRBD1 (5 bases). Per germline, CDR1 LNHDA and CDR2 SQIVND (reference sequence). The V end was cut by 6 bases, the J end by 7 bases, with 18 bases between. The CDR3 extends over 14 amino acids. This CDR3 reads CASRLGDWGGGYTF. Written as DNA, the CDR3 is TGTGCCAGTAGGCTCGGGGATTGGGGCGGTGGCTACACCTTC.

There are many counts of this clonotype. This chain uses TRBV6-5 with TRBJ2-4, with D hard to call. The CDR3 runs 15 residues. V was cut by 0 bases and J by 2 bases, with 8 bases left in between. Germline V gives CDR1 MNHEY, CDR2 SVGAGI. The DNA of the CDR3 is TGTGCCAGCAGTTACTCTCCCATAACCAAAAACATTCAGTACTTC. Translation: CASSYSPITKNIQYF.

The chain uses TRBV20-1 and TRBJ2-1; D is possibly TRBD2 (5 bases). CDR3 length: 15 amino acids. CDR1 is DFQATT, CDR2 SNEGSKA, per germline (reference sequence). Trimming stripped 1 base from V and 5 bases from J, with 15 bases between. CDR3 sequence: CSARGRFGKNNEQFF. The CDR3 nucleotides are TGCAGTGCTAGAGGAAGATTCGGGAAGAACAATGAGCAGTTCTTC.

This clonotype appeared many times. The chain combines TRBV12-3 or TRBV12-4 with TRBJ1-6; D is unclear. CDR3 size: 12 residues. V shed 0 bases and J shed 10 bases, with 4 bases lying between them. The CDR3 reads CASSLARSPLHF. CDR3 bases: TGTGCCAGCAGTTTAGCGAGATCACCCCTCCACTTT.

This clonotype appeared a few times. The rearrangement links TRBV29-1 to TRBJ1-1, with D uncertain. V lost 2 bases, J lost 0 bases, and 10 bases lay in between. The CDR3 sequence is 14 residues long. In germline, CDR1 is SQVTM, CDR2 ANQGSEA. CDR3 sequence: CSVESGRLNTEAFF. The DNA of the CDR3 is TGCAGCGTTGAATCAGGTCGGTTGAACACTGAAGCTTTCTTT.

The V and J genes are TRBV18 and TRBJ2-4; D call uncertain. The J call is in doubt because the DNA end fits TRBJ2-7 better. Germline-derived CDR1 and CDR2 are KGHSH and LQKENI. CDR3 length: 14 amino acids. The CDR3 DNA reads TGTGCCAGCTCACCTCCTGCCCAACCGGGCGAGCAGTACTTC. Protein product: CASSPPAQPGEQYF.